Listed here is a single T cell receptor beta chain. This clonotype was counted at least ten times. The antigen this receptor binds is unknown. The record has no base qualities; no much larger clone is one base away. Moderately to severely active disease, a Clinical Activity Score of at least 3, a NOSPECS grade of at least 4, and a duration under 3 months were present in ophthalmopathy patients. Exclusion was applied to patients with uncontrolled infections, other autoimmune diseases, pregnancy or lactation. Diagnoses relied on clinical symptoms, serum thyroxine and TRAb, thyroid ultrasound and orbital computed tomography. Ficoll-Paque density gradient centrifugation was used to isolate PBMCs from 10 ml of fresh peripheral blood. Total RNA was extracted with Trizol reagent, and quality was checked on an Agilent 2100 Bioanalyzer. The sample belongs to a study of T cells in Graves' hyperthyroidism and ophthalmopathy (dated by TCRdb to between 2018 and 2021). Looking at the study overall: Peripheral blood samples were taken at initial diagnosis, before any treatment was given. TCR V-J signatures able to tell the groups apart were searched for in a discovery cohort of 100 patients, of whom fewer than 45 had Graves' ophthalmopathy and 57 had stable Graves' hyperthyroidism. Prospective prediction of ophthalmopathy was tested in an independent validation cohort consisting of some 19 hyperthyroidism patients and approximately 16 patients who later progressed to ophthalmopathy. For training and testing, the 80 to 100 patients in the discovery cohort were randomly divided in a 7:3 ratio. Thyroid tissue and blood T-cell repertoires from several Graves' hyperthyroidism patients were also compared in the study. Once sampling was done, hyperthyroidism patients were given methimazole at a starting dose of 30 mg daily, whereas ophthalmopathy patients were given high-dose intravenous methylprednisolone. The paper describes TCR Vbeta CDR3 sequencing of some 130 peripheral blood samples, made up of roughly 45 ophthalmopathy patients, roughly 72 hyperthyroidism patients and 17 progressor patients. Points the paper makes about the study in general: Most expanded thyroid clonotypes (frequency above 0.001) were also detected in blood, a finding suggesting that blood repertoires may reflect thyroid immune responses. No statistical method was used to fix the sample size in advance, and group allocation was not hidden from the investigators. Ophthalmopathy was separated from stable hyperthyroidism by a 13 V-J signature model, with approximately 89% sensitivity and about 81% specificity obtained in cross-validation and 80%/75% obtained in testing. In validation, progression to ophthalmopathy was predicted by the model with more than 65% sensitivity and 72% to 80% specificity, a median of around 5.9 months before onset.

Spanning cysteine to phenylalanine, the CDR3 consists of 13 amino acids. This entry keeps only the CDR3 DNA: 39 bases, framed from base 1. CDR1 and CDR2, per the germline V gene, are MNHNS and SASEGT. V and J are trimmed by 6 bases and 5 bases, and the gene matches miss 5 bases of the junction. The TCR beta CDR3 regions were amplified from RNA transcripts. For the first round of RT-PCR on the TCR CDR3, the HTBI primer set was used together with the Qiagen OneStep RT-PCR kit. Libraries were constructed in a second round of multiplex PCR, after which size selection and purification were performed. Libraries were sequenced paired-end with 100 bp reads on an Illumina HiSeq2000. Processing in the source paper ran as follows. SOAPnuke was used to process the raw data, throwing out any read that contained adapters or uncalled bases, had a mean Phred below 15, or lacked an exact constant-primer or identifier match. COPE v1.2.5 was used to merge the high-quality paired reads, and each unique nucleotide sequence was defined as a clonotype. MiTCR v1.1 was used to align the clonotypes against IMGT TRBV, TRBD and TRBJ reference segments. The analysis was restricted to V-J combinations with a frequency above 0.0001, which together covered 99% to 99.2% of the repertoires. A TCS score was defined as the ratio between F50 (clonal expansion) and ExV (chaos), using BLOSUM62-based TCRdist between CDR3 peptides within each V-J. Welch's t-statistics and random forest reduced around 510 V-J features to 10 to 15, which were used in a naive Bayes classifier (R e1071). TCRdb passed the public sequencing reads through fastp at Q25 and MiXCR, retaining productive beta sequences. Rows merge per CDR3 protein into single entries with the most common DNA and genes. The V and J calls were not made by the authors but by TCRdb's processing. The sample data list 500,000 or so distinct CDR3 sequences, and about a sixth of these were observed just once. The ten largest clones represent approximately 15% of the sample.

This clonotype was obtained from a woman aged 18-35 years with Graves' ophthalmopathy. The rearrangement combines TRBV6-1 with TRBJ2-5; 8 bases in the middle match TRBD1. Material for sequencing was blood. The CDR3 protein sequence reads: CASRDRGWETQYF. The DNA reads TGTGCCAGCAGAGACAGGGGTTGGGAGACCCAGTACTTC.